This T cell receptor (beta chain) was observed in a study of blood T cell repertoires in COVID-19 (dated by TCRdb to about 2020). As for the study more broadly: Samples covering the acute and convalescent phases of COVID-19 were provided by collaborators in the United States, Italy and Spain. The samples were drawn from the first 160 participants of the ongoing ImmuneRACE study and from more than 1,000 subjects provided by 6 global collaborators. Nearly every sample came with metadata listing a de-identified subject ID, COVID-19 status, age in years and sex. The prospective study material was composed of cDNA or gDNA derived from T cells, B-cell-depleted T cells, or PBMCs. HLA class I and class II types, where available, came from metadata supplied by the sample provider rather than from assay-based typing. The repertoires were released in a freely available public database meant as a resource for research on the immune response to SARS-CoV-2. Deeply sampled blood TCRbeta repertoires from subjects exposed to, actively infected with, or recovered from COVID-19 were included in the dataset. The paper as a whole reports these results and caveats: Clinical and demographic metadata were provided uncurated, with the amount varying by source and participant.

V loses 2 bases at its end and J loses 4 bases; junction bases beyond the gene matches: 10. The CDR3 goes from the cysteine to the phenylalanine over 16 residues. Of the read, only the CDR3 DNA is kept; its 48 bases are in frame from base 1. Reading the germline V gene gives CDR1 ENHRY and CDR2 SYGVKD. A second Seattle source provided samples from volunteer blood donors who had recovered from COVID-19. Whole blood was collected in K2EDTA tubes by collaborating institutions according to the institutions' own protocols. For TCRbeta analysis, collaborators shipped samples as frozen whole blood, isolated PBMCs, or DNA extracted from either of those sample types. TCRbeta CDR3 regions were amplified from genomic DNA by means of the immunoSEQ Assay, a bias-controlled multiplex PCR. In the paper's pipeline: The number of nucleated cells in each sample was estimated by amplification of reference gene primers within the assay. Sequence reads were collapsed and filtered to measure the absolute abundance of every unique TCRbeta CDR3 rearrangement. For each sample, productive Simpson clonality was calculated as the square root of Simpson's diversity index over productive rearrangements. This is the immuneACCESS table as TCRdb keeps it, with only in-frame sequences that have V and J called. A part of the clones is gone; compared with another copy, unresolved V genes explain less than half, and the rest is unexplained. Clone size and the V and J calls come from that table; the DNA yielded D and trimming. This sample has hundreds of thousands of clones in its table, and 89% of those were observed once. Of the sample, about 6% falls within the top ten clones.

As to this clone: The antigen it recognizes is unknown. No per-base quality is available; no much larger clone lies one base away.

Sequencing was performed on peripheral blood. This clonotype was obtained from a man in his sixties who had recovered from COVID-19. The chain links TRBV10-3 with TRBJ1-1; 7 central nucleotides agree with TRBD1. The DNA reads TGTGCCATCAGTGAGACTCAGACAGGGACGATCACTGAAGCTTTCTTT. It translates to CAISETQTGTITEAFF.